Described below is a single T cell receptor beta chain sequence and its context. Its antigen is as yet unknown. This specimen belongs to a study of shared clonotypes between healthy human individuals. Study results and limitations: Naive subsets typically showed greater estimated richness than memory subsets. All-four-donor shared clonotypes had higher generation probabilities than non-shared clonotypes did.

CDR3 length: 13 amino acids. Germline V gene data show CDR1 as SQVTM and CDR2 as ANQGSEA. The authors distributed each subset's genomic DNA evenly over several immunoSEQ plates. This table comes from immunoSEQ multiplex PCR, and its TCRdb copy is limited to in-frame clones, with some not included. Among roughly 1,100,000 clones listed, about 75% were seen once. The clonotype was recovered from a young man in good health. V and J are TRBV29-1 and TRBJ2-5, with 7 bases fitting TRBD1. The end of the DNA is better explained by TRBJ2-7, so the J call may be wrong. The material sequenced was memory CD4+ T cells sorted from blood. Regarding subset: CD45RA-negative fraction. The CDR3 nucleotides are TGCAGCGTCAGGGGGTGGACCGCCTACGAGCAGTACTTC. Residues: CSVRGWTAYEQYF.